The 9 T cell receptor beta chains below come from one sample, sequenced in a study of blood T cell repertoires in COVID-19. Libraries were prepared by immunoSEQ multiplex PCR; TCRdb keeps only in-frame clonotypes and omits some of them. The sample includes 250,000 to 300,000 clones, approximately 91% of them seen just once. The sample comprised peripheral blood. All receptors derive from a woman between 25 and 40 years old with COVID-19, enrolled during active disease.

The chain is built from TRBV2 and TRBJ1-1, with D possibly TRBD1 on 5 matching bases. V dropped 3 bases and J dropped 0 bases, with 8 bases sitting between them. From germline, CDR1 is SNHLY and CDR2 FYNNEI. CDR3 length: 14 amino acids. The CDR3 DNA is TGTGCCAGCAGTGAGAACAGGTTGAACACTGAAGCTTTCTTT. Translation: CASSENRLNTEAFF.

The DNA of the CDR3 is TGTGCCAGCAGTTTCGGGACAGGGAATGGCAATCAGCCCCAGCATTTT. It yields the protein CASSFGTGNGNQPQHF. The chain combines TRBV28 with TRBJ1-5; 9 bases line up with TRBD1. V dropped 3 bases and J dropped 2; count of bases not matched to a gene: 5. CDR1 MDHEN and CDR2 SYDVKM come from the germline V gene. The CDR3 is made up of 16 amino acids. The full variable domain, rest sourced from reference TRBV28 and TRBJ1-5, is DVKVTQSSRYLVKRTGEKVFLECVQDMDHENMFWYRQDPGLGLRLIYFSYDVKMKEKGDIPEGYSVSREKKERFSLILESASTNQTSMYLCASSFGTGNGNQPQHFGDGTRLSIL.

CDR3 DNA: TGTGCCAGCAGTGGATCCGGGACTAGCGGGAGCAATGAGCAGTTCTTC. It specifies CASSGSGTSGSNEQFF. This sequence joins TRBV25-1 and TRBJ2-1; 14 bases line up with TRBD2. The CDR3 spans 16 residues. After removal of 4 bases from V and 6 bases from J, the junction contained 5 bases not matched to a gene. The germline CDR1 and CDR2 sequences are MGHDK and SYGVNS.

The rearrangement uses TRBV7-8 and TRBJ2-7, with TRBD2 matching over 9 bases. The CDR3 runs 17 residues. Germline trimming cut 3 bases from V and 2 bases from J; bases unmatched to any gene: 11. In germline, CDR1 is SGHVS, CDR2 FQNEAQ. The CDR3 DNA reads TGTGCCAGCAGCTTTGGGTTGGCTAGCGGGACCCCCTACGAGCAGTACTTC. Its protein is CASSFGLASGTPYEQYF.

This clone was seen only once. The V and J genes are TRBV10-2 and TRBJ1-6, with no clear D. Deletions cut 3 bases from V and 1 base from J, with 4 bases between. The CDR3 sequence is 14 residues long. From germline, CDR1 is WSHSY and CDR2 SAAADI. CDR3 loop: CASSDGSYNSPLHF. DNA for the CDR3: TGCGCCAGCAGTGACGGTTCCTATAATTCACCCCTCCACTTT.

The chain links TRBV3-1 (or the pseudogene TRBV3-2) to TRBJ2-7; 12 nucleotides match TRBD2. CDR3 length: 15 residues. Germline V gives CDR1 LGHDT, CDR2 YNNKEL (reference sequence). J lost 2 bases, V lost 4 bases, and 3 bases had no gene match. The CDR3 reads CASSRLAGGPYEQYF. The CDR3 bases are TGTGCCAGCAGCCGGCTAGCGGGAGGGCCCTACGAGCAGTACTTC.

This clone was seen a single time. This chain uses TRBV28 with TRBJ1-5, with 10 bases lining up with TRBD1. The length of the CDR3 is 16 residues. Germline V CDR1 and CDR2: MDHEN, SYDVKM. V lost 3 bases to trimming and J lost 6 bases; unmatched junction nucleotides: 8. In nucleotides, the CDR3 is TGTGCCAGCAGTTTCAAGACAGGGGGCTACATTCAGCCCCAGCATTTT. Its protein is CASSFKTGGYIQPQHF.

V gene TRBV9 combines with J gene TRBJ1-2, with D hard to call. Germline CDR1 reads SGDLS; CDR2 reads YYNGEE. There are 15 residues in the CDR3. Trimming removed 3 bases at V and 0 bases at J, with 12 bases between. CDR3 region: CASSARVDANYGYTF. In DNA, the CDR3 is TGTGCCAGCAGCGCCCGGGTCGATGCTAACTATGGCTACACCTTC.

The CDR3 nucleotides read TGTGCCACCAGCAGAGATTCAGGACAGGGGTGGGCCGGGGAGCTGTTTTTT. Translating it yields CATSRDSGQGWAGELFF. The rearrangement uses TRBV15 and TRBJ2-2; 9 bases are shared with TRBD1. V trimming: 0 bases; J trimming: 6 bases; junction bases outside the gene matches: 8. The CDR3 extends over 17 amino acids. Germline CDR1 reads LNHNV; CDR2 reads YYDKDF (reference sequence).